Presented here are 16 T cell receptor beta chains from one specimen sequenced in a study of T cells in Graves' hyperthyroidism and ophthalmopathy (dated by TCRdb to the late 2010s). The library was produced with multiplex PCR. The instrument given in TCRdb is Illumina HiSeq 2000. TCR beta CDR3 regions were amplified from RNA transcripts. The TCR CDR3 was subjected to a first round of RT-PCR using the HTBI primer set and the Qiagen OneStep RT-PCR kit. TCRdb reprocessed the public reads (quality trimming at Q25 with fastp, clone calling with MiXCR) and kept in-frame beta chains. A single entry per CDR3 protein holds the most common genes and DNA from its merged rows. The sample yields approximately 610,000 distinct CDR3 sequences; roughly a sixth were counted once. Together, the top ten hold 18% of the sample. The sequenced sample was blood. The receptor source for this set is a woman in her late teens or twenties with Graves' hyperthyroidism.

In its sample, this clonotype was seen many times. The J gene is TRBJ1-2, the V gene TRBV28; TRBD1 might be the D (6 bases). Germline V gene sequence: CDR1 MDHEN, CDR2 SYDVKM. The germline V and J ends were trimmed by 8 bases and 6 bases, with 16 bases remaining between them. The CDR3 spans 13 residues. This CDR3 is CASRTPGDHGYTF. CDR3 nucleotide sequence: TGTGCCAGCCGGACCCCAGGGGATCATGGCTACACCTTC.

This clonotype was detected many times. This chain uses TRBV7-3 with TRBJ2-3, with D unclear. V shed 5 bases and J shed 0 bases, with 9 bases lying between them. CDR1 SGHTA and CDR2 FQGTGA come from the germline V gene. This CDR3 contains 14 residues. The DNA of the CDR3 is TGTGCCAGCAGCCGGACCTCTAGCACAGATACGCAGTATTTT. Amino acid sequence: CASSRTSSTDTQYF.

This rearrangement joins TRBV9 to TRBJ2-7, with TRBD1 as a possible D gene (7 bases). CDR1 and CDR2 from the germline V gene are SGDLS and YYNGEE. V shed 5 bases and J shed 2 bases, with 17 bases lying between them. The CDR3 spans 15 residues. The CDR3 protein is CASSNPGGTTYEQYF. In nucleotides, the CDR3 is TGTGCCAGCAGTAATCCAGGGGGGACAACCTACGAGCAGTACTTC.

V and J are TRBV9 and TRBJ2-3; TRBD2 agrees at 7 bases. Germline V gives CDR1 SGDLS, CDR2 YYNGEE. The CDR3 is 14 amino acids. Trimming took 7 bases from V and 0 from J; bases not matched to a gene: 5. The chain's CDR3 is CASRGGGSTDTQYF. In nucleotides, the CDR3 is TGTGCCAGCCGTGGGGGGGGTAGCACAGATACGCAGTATTTT.

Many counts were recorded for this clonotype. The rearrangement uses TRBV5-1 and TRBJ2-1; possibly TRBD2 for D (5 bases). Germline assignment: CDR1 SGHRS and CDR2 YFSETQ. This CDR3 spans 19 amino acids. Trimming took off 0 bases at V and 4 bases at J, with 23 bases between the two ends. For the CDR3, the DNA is TGCGCCAGCAGCTTGGAGAAGCGCTTTAGAGCGGCGGAATACAATGAGCAGTTCTTC. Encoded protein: CASSLEKRFRAAEYNEQFF.

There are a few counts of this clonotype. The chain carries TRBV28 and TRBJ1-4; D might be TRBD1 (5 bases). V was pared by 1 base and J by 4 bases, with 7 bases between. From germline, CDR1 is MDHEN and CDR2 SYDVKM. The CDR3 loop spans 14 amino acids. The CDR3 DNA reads TGTGCCAGCAGTTTATCAGGGAATAATGAAAAACTGTTTTTT. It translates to CASSLSGNNEKLFF.

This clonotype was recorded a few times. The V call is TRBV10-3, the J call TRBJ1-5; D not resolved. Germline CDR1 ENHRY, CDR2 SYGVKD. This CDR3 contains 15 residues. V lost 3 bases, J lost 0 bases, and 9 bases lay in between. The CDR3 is CAISENLLSNQPQHF. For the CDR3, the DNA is TGTGCCATCAGTGAAAACCTCCTTAGCAATCAGCCCCAGCATTTT.

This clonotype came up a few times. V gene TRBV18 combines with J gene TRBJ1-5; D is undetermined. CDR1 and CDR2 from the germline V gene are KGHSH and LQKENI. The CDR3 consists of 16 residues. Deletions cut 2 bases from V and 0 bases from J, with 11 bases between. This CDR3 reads CASSPYEGHSNQPQHF. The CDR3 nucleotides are TGTGCCAGCTCACCATACGAGGGTCATAGCAATCAGCCCCAGCATTTT.

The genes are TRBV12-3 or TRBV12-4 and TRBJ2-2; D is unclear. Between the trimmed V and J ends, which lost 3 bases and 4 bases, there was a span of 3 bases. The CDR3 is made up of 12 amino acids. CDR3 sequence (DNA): TGTGCCAGCAGTTTTTTCACCGGGGAGCTGTTTTTT. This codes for CASSFFTGELFF.

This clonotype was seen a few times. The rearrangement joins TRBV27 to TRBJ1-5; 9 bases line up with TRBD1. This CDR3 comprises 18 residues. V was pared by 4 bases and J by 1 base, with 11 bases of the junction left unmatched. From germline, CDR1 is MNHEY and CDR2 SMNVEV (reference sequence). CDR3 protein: CASSSTGGESISNQPQHF. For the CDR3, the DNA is TGTGCCAGCAGTTCAACAGGGGGCGAGTCAATAAGCAATCAGCCCCAGCATTTT.

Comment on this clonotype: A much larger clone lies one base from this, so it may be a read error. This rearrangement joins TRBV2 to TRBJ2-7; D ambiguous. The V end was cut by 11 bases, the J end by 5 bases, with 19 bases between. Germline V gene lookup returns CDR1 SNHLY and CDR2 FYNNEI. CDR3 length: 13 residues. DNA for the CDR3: TGTGCCGGCACACAAATGGCTCTGGACGAGCAGTACTTC. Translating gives CAGTQMALDEQYF. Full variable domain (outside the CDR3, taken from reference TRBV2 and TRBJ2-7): EPEVTQTPSHQVTQMGQEVILRCVPISNHLYFYWYRQILGQKVEFLVSFYNNEISEKSEIFDDQFSVERPDGSNFTLKIRSTKLEDSAMYFCAGTQMALDEQYFGPGTRLTVT.

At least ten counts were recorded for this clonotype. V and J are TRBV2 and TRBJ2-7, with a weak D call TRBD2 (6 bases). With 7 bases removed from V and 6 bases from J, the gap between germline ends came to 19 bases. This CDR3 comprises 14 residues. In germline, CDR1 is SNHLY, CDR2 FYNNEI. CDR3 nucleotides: TGTGCCAGCACCTTTCTAGGAACTAGCCTCGAGCAGTACTTC. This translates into CASTFLGTSLEQYF.

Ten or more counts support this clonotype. CDR3: CASSQWTSGGYNEQFF. CDR3 DNA: TGTGCCAGCAGCCAATGGACTAGCGGGGGTTACAATGAGCAGTTCTTC. The chain combines TRBV7-6 with TRBJ2-1; 13 bases are shared with TRBD2. CDR3 length equals 16 residues. Germline V gene data show CDR1 as SGHVS and CDR2 as FNYEAQ. Trimming took 5 bases from V and 4 from J; bases not matched to a gene: 5.

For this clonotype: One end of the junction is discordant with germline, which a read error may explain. CDR3 amino acids: CAGSLGFREQFF. CDR3 sequence (DNA): TGCGCCGGCAGCTTGGGTTTTCGGGAGCAGTTCTTC. The V call is TRBV5-1, the J call TRBJ2-1; D is unresolved. Germline CDR1 and CDR2: SGHRS and YFSETQ. This CDR3 region has 12 residues.

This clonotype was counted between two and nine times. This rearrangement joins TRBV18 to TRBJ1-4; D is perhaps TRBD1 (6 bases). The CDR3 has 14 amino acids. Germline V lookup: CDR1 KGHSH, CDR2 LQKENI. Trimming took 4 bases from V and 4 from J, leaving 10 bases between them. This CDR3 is CASSLDSGNEKLFF. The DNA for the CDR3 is TGTGCCAGCTCACTGGACAGCGGTAATGAAAAACTGTTTTTT. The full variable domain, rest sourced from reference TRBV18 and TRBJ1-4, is NAGVMQNPRHLVRRRGQEARLRCSPMKGHSHVYWYRQLPEEGLKFMVYLQKENIIDESGMPKERFSAEFPKEGPSILRIQQVVRGDSAAYFCASSLDSGNEKLFFGSGTQLSVL.

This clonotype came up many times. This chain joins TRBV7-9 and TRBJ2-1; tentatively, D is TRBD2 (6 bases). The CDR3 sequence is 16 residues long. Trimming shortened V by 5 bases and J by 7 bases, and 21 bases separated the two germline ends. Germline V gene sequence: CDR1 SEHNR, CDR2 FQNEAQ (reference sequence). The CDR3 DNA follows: TGTGCCAGCAGCACACCAACCGGACGGAGGGCAAATGAGCAGTTCTTC. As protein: CASSTPTGRRANEQFF.